Below, 5 T cell receptor beta chains from the same sample are listed, as sequenced in a study of blood T cell repertoires in COVID-19. Only in-frame clones appear in the TCRdb table, and some are missing; sequencing was by immunoSEQ multiplex PCR. The sample comprises over 200,000 clones, about 90% of which are singletons, and 2.3% rests with the top ten. Sequences were obtained from peripheral blood. The receptors were gathered from a woman aged 45 to 65 with acute or convalescent COVID-19.

This clone was seen more than once but under ten times. V and J are TRBV29-1 and TRBJ2-3; possible D gene TRBD2, 6 bases. The CDR3 is 12 amino acids. Deletions cut 6 bases from V and 2 bases from J, with 9 bases between. Germline V gives CDR1 SQVTM, CDR2 ANQGSEA. The CDR3 spells CSVTRDTDTQYF. The CDR3 DNA reads TGCAGCGTCACGCGGGACACAGATACGCAGTATTTT.

The rearrangement links TRBV19 to TRBJ1-5, with a tentative D call TRBD1 (6 bases). CDR3 length: 15 residues. Per germline, CDR1 LNHDA and CDR2 SQIVND (reference sequence). Trimming took 1 base from V and 0 from J, leaving 7 bases between them. CDR3 nucleotides: TGTGCCAGTAGTATAGTACAGGGTAGCAATCAGCCCCAGCATTTT. Protein sequence: CASSIVQGSNQPQHF.

This rearrangement joins TRBV6-5 to TRBJ2-1; no reliable D call. The CDR3 is 15 residues long. Trimming stripped 0 bases from V and 6 bases from J, with 12 bases between. CDR1 is MNHEY and CDR2 is SVGAGI in the germline V gene. This chain's CDR3 is CASSYSDFPSNEQFF. CDR3 nucleotides: TGTGCCAGCAGTTACTCTGACTTTCCAAGCAATGAGCAGTTCTTC.

This chain connects TRBV2 to TRBJ2-7; tentative D call: TRBD2 (5 bases). Germline-derived CDR1 and CDR2 are SNHLY and FYNNEI. V was pared by 4 bases and J by 0 bases, with 10 bases between. CDR3 length: 14 amino acids. The CDR3 DNA follows: TGTGCCAGCAGTGTAGGACTCTTCTCCTACGAGCAGTACTTC. Translation: CASSVGLFSYEQYF.

The chain carries TRBV6-6 and TRBJ1-5; D gene unclear. The CDR3 runs to 16 residues. Trimming removed 2 bases from V and 0 bases from J, with 11 bases in between. CDR1 is MNHNY and CDR2 is SVGAGI in the germline V gene (reference sequence). The CDR3: CASSYLYPDSNQPQHF. Here the CDR3 DNA reads TGTGCCAGCAGTTACCTCTACCCTGATAGCAATCAGCCCCAGCATTTT.